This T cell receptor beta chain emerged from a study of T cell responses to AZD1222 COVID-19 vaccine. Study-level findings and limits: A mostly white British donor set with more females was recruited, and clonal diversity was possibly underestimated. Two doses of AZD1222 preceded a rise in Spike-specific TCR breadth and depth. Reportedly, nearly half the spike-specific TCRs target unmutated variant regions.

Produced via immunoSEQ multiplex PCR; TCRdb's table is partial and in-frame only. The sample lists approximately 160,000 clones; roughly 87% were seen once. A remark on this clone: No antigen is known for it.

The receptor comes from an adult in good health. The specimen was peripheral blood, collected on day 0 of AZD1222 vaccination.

The CDR3 protein is CASSSRQPDEQFF. The DNA for the CDR3 is TGTGCCAGCAGCTCTCGACAGCCCGATGAGCAGTTCTTC. The J gene is TRBJ2-1, the V gene TRBV11-3, with TRBD1 as a possible D gene (5 bases). The CDR3 consists of 13 residues. CDR1 and CDR2 (germline): SGHNT, YENEEA. Trimming pared 4 bases from V and 8 bases from J, leaving 12 bases between.